The next 29 T cell receptor beta chains were all read from a single sample in a study of cytomegalovirus exposure and HLA in healthy donors. Primers for the PCR totalled 60 Vbeta and 13 Jbeta. Data came from immunoSEQ multiplex PCR; TCRdb stores just in-frame clones and leaves some out. The sample comprises about 190,000 clones, roughly four fifths of which are singletons, and approximately 2% rests with the top ten. The specimen was PBMCs. These receptors were obtained from a woman in her twenties or thirties in good health and CMV-seropositive.

The chain has TRBV15 and TRBJ2-4, with 10 bases lining up with TRBD2. The junction had 14 bases not matched to a gene; V was cut back by 5 bases and J by 7 bases. Germline V gene sequence: CDR1 LNHNV, CDR2 YYDKDF (reference sequence). The CDR3 is 17 amino acids. DNA of the CDR3: TGTGCCACCAGCCCCCGTTGGAGCGGGGGGGCTGGGAACATTCAGTACTTC. Protein product: CATSPRWSGGAGNIQYF.

J is TRBJ2-2 and V is TRBV10-3, with D perhaps matching TRBD2 (6 bases). Germline loops: CDR1 ENHRY, CDR2 SYGVKD. V lost 2 bases to trimming and J lost 2 bases, with 12 bases between them. This CDR3 has 16 residues. The CDR3 loop reads CAISEKRLENTGELFF. In DNA, the CDR3 is TGTGCCATCAGTGAGAAGAGACTAGAAAACACCGGGGAGCTGTTTTTT.

This rearrangement joins TRBV19 to TRBJ2-1, with 9 bases aligning to TRBD2. This CDR3 region has 15 residues. The germline gives CDR1 LNHDA, CDR2 SQIVND (reference sequence). With V trimmed by 3 bases and J by 8 bases, 8 bases remained unmatched. The CDR3 loop reads CASSMPEREAYEQFF. The DNA of the CDR3 is TGTGCCAGTAGTATGCCGGAGCGGGAGGCATATGAGCAGTTCTTC.

The V gene is TRBV2, the J gene TRBJ2-1; D is undetermined. The CDR3 totals 12 residues. CDR1 SNHLY and CDR2 FYNNEI come from the germline V gene. Trimming took off 10 bases at V and 5 bases at J, with 12 bases between the two ends. The CDR3 here is CANEPGNNEQFF. The CDR3 DNA follows: TGTGCCAACGAGCCAGGCAACAATGAGCAGTTCTTC.

The rearrangement joins TRBV5-4 to TRBJ1-4; D is undetermined. From germline, CDR1 is SGHNT and CDR2 YYREEE (reference sequence). The CDR3 runs 15 residues. The V gene lost 1 base and the J gene lost 0 bases, with 7 bases spanning the gap. CDR3 DNA: TGTGCCAGCAGCTTGTACAGAGCAACTAATGAAAAACTGTTTTTT. Translating it yields CASSLYRATNEKLFF. The whole variable domain, remainder taken from reference TRBV5-4 and TRBJ1-4, is ETGVTQSPTHLIKTRGQQVTLRCSSQSGHNTVSWYQQALGQGPQFIFQYYREEENGRGNFPPRFSGLQFPNYSSELNVNALELDDSALYLCASSLYRATNEKLFFGSGTQLSVL.

V gene TRBV7-6 combines with J gene TRBJ2-1; TRBD2 might be the D (5 bases). CDR1 and CDR2 (germline): SGHVS, FNYEAQ. There are 13 residues in the CDR3. Trimming removed 5 bases from V and 5 bases from J, with 10 bases in between. The CDR3 region is CASSLRENNEQFF. The CDR3 nucleotides read TGTGCCAGCAGCCTCCGGGAAAACAATGAGCAGTTCTTC.

The rearrangement uses TRBV19 and TRBJ2-7; 9 bases align to TRBD2. The germline V gene has CDR1 LNHDA and CDR2 SQIVND (reference sequence). CDR3 length: 16 amino acids. V dropped 0 bases and J dropped 6; count of bases not matched to a gene: 9. DNA for the CDR3: TGTGCCAGTAGTATAGATTTCGCGGGGGGGATGGCCGAGCAGTACTTC. Amino acid sequence: CASSIDFAGGMAEQYF.

V and J are TRBV7-9 and TRBJ1-1, with D perhaps matching TRBD1 (5 bases). Trimming took 0 bases from V and 4 from J, leaving 9 bases between them. CDR3 length: 14 residues. Per germline, CDR1 SEHNR and CDR2 FQNEAQ (reference sequence). This chain's CDR3 is CASSLAGGGTEAFF. The DNA of the CDR3 is TGTGCCAGCAGCTTAGCTGGGGGGGGCACTGAAGCTTTCTTT.

V and J are TRBV11-2 and TRBJ1-2, with 8 nucleotides matching TRBD1. There are 16 residues in the CDR3. Germline CDR1 reads SGHAT; CDR2 reads FQNNGV. The V and J ends lost 3 bases and 4 bases, in that order; junction bases with no gene match: 10. The CDR3 nucleotides are TGTGCCAGCAGCTTGTACTCGGACAGGGAAGTCTATGGCTACACCTTC. As protein: CASSLYSDREVYGYTF.

This clone was detected only a few times. Other DNA sequences in this specimen translate into the identical CDR3. The chain carries TRBV9 and TRBJ2-7, with 9 bases fitting TRBD2. J gave up 2 bases and V 2 bases, and 5 bases lay outside the gene matches. The CDR3 is 15 residues long. CDR1 SGDLS and CDR2 YYNGEE come from the germline V gene. CDR3 loop: CASSVGTSTTYEQYF. The CDR3 DNA is TGTGCCAGCAGCGTCGGGACTAGCACCACCTACGAGCAGTACTTC.

The rearrangement uses TRBV11-2 and TRBJ2-1, with 9 bases matching TRBD1. V shed 7 bases and J 5 bases; nucleotides not matched to a gene: 12. The CDR3 spans 16 residues. CDR1 and CDR2 (germline): SGHAT, FQNNGV. In DNA, the CDR3 is TGTGCCAGCAAGGATATACGGGACAGGGTACACAATGAGCAGTTCTTC. It translates to CASKDIRDRVHNEQFF.

The chain couples TRBV4-1 to TRBJ1-2; the match to TRBD1 covers 9 bases. Germline CDR1 reads MGHRA; CDR2 reads YSYEKL. This CDR3 region has 15 residues. V lost 2 bases to trimming and J lost 8 bases; unmatched junction nucleotides: 9. This chain's CDR3 is CASSQPGTGSRGYTF. CDR3 sequence (DNA): TGCGCCAGCAGCCAACCCGGGACAGGGAGTAGGGGCTACACCTTC.

V is TRBV5-6 and J is TRBJ2-3; D gene unclear. Looked up from germline, CDR1 is SGHDT and CDR2 is YYEEEE. This CDR3 has 13 amino acids. V was cut by 0 bases and J by 3 bases, with 5 bases left in between. DNA of the CDR3: TGTGCCAGCAGCTTGGGCGAAACAGATACGCAGTATTTT. Amino acids: CASSLGETDTQYF.

This clone has only a few counts. This rearrangement joins TRBV9 to TRBJ2-7, with a weak D call TRBD1 (5 bases). Deletions cut 3 bases from V and 2 bases from J, with 18 bases between. In germline, CDR1 is SGDLS, CDR2 YYNGEE. CDR3 size: 16 residues. The CDR3, as DNA: TGTGCCAGCAGCGCTTACAGGCTTCCAAAGACCTACGAGCAGTACTTC. Its protein product is CASSAYRLPKTYEQYF.

This chain links TRBV5-1 with TRBJ1-1; tentative D call: TRBD1 (5 bases). Germline V gene sequence: CDR1 SGHRS, CDR2 YFSETQ. This CDR3 is built from 16 residues. The V end was cut by 2 bases, the J end by 1 base, with 15 bases between. The CDR3 spells CASSFRPTQGNTEAFF. In nucleotides, the CDR3 is TGCGCCAGCAGCTTCCGGCCAACTCAGGGGAACACTGAAGCTTTCTTT.

This chain links TRBV18 with TRBJ1-1; 7 bases fit TRBD1. CDR3 length equals 14 residues. V dropped 2 bases and J dropped 6; count of bases not matched to a gene: 6. CDR1 KGHSH and CDR2 LQKENI come from the germline V gene. CDR3: CASSPLGGEAEAFF. The CDR3 coding sequence is TGTGCCAGCTCACCATTAGGGGGCGAGGCTGAAGCTTTCTTT.

The chain recombines TRBV11-1 with TRBJ2-7, with 9 bases lining up with TRBD1. Germline lookup yields CDR1 SGHAT and CDR2 FQDESV (reference sequence). After removal of 3 bases from V and 0 bases from J, the junction contained 3 bases not matched to a gene. This CDR3 spans 15 amino acids. CDR3 loop: CASSFGTGFSYEQYF. DNA of the CDR3: TGTGCCAGCAGCTTCGGGACAGGGTTCTCCTACGAGCAGTACTTC. The whole variable domain, filled in from reference TRBV11-1 and TRBJ2-7, reads EAEVAQSPRYKITEKSQAVAFWCDPISGHATLYWYRQILGQGPELLVQFQDESVVDDSQLPKDRFSAERLKGVDSTLKIQPAELGDSAMYLCASSFGTGFSYEQYFGPGTRLTVT.

The chain couples TRBV19 to TRBJ1-2; weak D call: TRBD1 (6 bases). CDR3 length: 14 residues. Germline CDR1 LNHDA, CDR2 SQIVND (reference sequence). Trimming cost V 6 bases and J 0 bases, with 11 bases left between them. Here the CDR3 DNA reads TGTGCCAGTAGCCCGGACAGAGCTAACTATGGCTACACCTTC. Its protein product is CASSPDRANYGYTF. The variable domain in full, with the rest retrieved from reference TRBV19 and TRBJ1-2, is DGGITQSPKYLFRKEGQNVTLSCEQNLNHDAMYWYRQDPGQGLRLIYYSQIVNDFQKGDIAEGYSVSREKKESFPLTVTSAQKNPTAFYLCASSPDRANYGYTFGSGTRLTVV.

This chain connects TRBV27 to TRBJ1-2, with 8 bases identical to TRBD1. This CDR3 spans 14 amino acids. CDR1 is MNHEY and CDR2 is SMNVEV in the germline V gene (reference sequence). V lost 4 bases to trimming and J lost 6 bases; unmatched junction nucleotides: 7. The CDR3 nucleotides read TGTGCCAGCAGTTCCAGGGGGCGGGTTGATGGCTACACCTTC. Protein product: CASSSRGRVDGYTF.

V is TRBV30 and J is TRBJ1-5, with D perhaps TRBD1 (5 bases). The V end was cut by 0 bases, the J end by 4 bases, with 13 bases between. Germline assignment: CDR1 GTSNPN and CDR2 SVGIG (reference sequence). This CDR3 is built from 15 residues. The CDR3 DNA reads TGTGCCTGGAGTGTGGGCAGTCGGGGGAATCAGCCCCAGCATTTT. It specifies CAWSVGSRGNQPQHF.

In its sample, this clone ranks as medium-sized (0.01 to 0.1%). The chain joins TRBV2 to TRBJ2-1, with no clear D. Germline V gives CDR1 SNHLY, CDR2 FYNNEI. CDR3 length equals 13 residues. Trimming stripped 3 bases from V and 2 bases from J, with 5 bases between. Here the CDR3 reads CASSDITYNEQFF. The CDR3 nucleotides read TGTGCCAGCAGTGATATAACCTACAATGAGCAGTTCTTC. The full variable domain, rest sourced from reference TRBV2 and TRBJ2-1, is EPEVTQTPSHQVTQMGQEVILRCVPISNHLYFYWYRQILGQKVEFLVSFYNNEISEKSEIFDDQFSVERPDGSNFTLKIRSTKLEDSAMYFCASSDITYNEQFFGPGTRLTVL.

This chain links TRBV7-2 with TRBJ1-2; D is unresolved. This CDR3 has 15 residues. The V end lost 3 bases, the J end lost 7 bases, and 18 bases lay between the germline ends. The germline CDR1 and CDR2 sequences are SGHTA and FQGNSA. The CDR3 loop reads CASSFQLRPSSGYTF. The CDR3 DNA sequence: TGTGCCAGCAGCTTCCAACTAAGACCCTCCTCTGGCTACACCTTC.

This rearrangement joins TRBV2 to TRBJ1-1, with D possibly TRBD1 on 5 matching bases. V lost 4 bases and J lost 6, with 12 bases in between. The CDR3 length is 13 residues. Germline values: CDR1 SNHLY, CDR2 FYNNEI. This CDR3 reads CASSAQGTAEAFF. The CDR3 coding sequence is TGTGCCAGCAGTGCACAAGGGACTGCTGAAGCTTTCTTT.

The V call is TRBV19, the J call TRBJ1-3; 7 positions match TRBD1. The germline gives CDR1 LNHDA, CDR2 SQIVND (reference sequence). The CDR3 has 15 amino acids. With V trimmed by 6 bases and J by 1 base, 6 bases remained unmatched. CDR3 region: CASRPRQGSGNTIYF. The CDR3 nucleotides read TGTGCCAGTAGACCCCGACAGGGATCTGGAAACACCATATATTTT.

CDR3 region: CASSSPTGGGYTEAFF. CDR3 nucleotides: TGTGCCAGCAGTTCTCCGACAGGGGGCGGTTACACTGAAGCTTTCTTT. The chain is built from TRBV28 and TRBJ1-1, with 10 bases fitting TRBD1. Trimming removed 4 bases from V and 3 bases from J; junction bases left unmatched: 8. In germline, CDR1 is MDHEN, CDR2 SYDVKM. The CDR3 runs 16 residues.

The CDR3 DNA follows: TGTGCCAGCAGCTTTGGACTAGCGGGAACCGGGGAGCTGTTTTTT. Encoded protein: CASSFGLAGTGELFF. This chain joins TRBV5-4 and TRBJ2-2, with 12 bases aligning to TRBD2. The CDR3 is made up of 15 amino acids. V was pared by 2 bases and J by 5 bases, with 1 base of the junction left unmatched. CDR1 is SGHNT, CDR2 YYREEE, per germline (reference sequence).

The sample holds a few counts of this clone. The V gene is TRBV5-8, the J gene TRBJ1-5, with a weak D call TRBD1 (5 bases). CDR1 and CDR2 from the germline V gene are SGHTS and YDEGEE. The V end was cut by 4 bases, the J end by 11 bases, with 16 bases between. The CDR3 spans 13 residues. The chain's CDR3 is CASSHTRQGAQHF. CDR3 bases: TGTGCCAGCAGCCATACCAGGCAGGGCGCCCAGCATTTT.

This clone was seen only once. The J gene is TRBJ1-5, the V gene TRBV6-6; TRBD1 might be the D (6 bases). Trimming took 7 bases from V and 4 from J, leaving 17 bases between them. Germline V gives CDR1 MNHNY, CDR2 SVGAGI (reference sequence). This CDR3 spans 15 amino acids. In nucleotides, the CDR3 is TGTGCCAGCACCACAGCAGGGGAAACTAATCAGCCCCAGCATTTT. This gives the protein CASTTAGETNQPQHF.

In this sample, this clone turned up once. The J gene is TRBJ2-1, the V gene TRBV7-9; no firm D call. Trimming left V 6 bases short and J 3 bases short, with 12 bases between. The germline V gene encodes CDR1 SEHNR and CDR2 FQNEAQ (reference sequence). This CDR3 region has 14 residues. CDR3: CASRTPVYYNEQFF. For the CDR3, the DNA is TGTGCCAGCAGGACACCCGTTTACTACAATGAGCAGTTCTTC.